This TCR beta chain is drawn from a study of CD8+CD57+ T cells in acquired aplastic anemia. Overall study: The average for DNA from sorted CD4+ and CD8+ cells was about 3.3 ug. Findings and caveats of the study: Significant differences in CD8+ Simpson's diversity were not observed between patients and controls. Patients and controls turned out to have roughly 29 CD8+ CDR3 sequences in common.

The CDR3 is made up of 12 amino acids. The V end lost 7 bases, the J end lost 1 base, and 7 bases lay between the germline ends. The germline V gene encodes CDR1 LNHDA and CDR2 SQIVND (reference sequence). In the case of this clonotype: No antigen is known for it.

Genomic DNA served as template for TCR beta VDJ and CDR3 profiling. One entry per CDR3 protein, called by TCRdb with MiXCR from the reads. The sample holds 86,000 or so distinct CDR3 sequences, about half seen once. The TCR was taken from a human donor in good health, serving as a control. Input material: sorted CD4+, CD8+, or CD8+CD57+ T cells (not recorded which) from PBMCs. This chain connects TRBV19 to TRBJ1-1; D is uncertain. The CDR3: CASTIGNTEAFF. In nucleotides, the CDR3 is TGTGCCAGTACTATCGGGAACACTGAAGCTTTCTTT.